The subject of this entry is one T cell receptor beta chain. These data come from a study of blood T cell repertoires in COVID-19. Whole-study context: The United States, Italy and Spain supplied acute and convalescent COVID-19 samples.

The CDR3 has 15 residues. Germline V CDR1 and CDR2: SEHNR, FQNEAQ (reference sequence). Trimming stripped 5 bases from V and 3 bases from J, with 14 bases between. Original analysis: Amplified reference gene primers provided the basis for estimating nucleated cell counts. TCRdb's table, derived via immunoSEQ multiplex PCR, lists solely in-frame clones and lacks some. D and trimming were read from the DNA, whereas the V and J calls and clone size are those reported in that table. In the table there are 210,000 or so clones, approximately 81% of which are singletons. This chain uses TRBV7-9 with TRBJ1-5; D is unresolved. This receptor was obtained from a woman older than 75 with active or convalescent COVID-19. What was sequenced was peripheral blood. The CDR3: CASSAIGKDNQPQHF. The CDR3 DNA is TGTGCCAGCAGCGCCATCGGGAAGGACAATCAGCCCCAGCATTTT.